This record covers a single T cell receptor (beta chain). Relative to the germline gene, one junction end is altered; a read error may explain this. The entry originates in a study of blood T cell repertoires in COVID-19. Background on the study: Acute and convalescent COVID-19 samples came from the United States, Italy and Spain. From T cells, B-cell-depleted T cells, or PBMCs came the material, which was cDNA or gDNA.

The CDR3 spans 15 residues. Germline values: CDR1 SSHAT, CDR2 FNYEAQ (reference sequence). In the authors' methods: Amplified reference gene primers provided the basis for estimating nucleated cell counts. Data came from immunoSEQ multiplex PCR; TCRdb stores just in-frame clones and leaves some out. Clone size and V and J calls were adopted from that table, with D and trimming inferred from the DNA. Of about 90,000 clones listed, 80% to 85% are singletons. This clonotype was sampled from a man aged 55 to 70 with acute or convalescent COVID-19. The chain links TRBV7-7 to TRBJ2-1, with 8 bases aligning to TRBD2. The specimen sequenced was peripheral blood. CDR3 DNA: TGTGCTAGCAGCCCGCGGGGGGACGGGAACAATGAGCAGTTCTTC. Translation: CASSPRGDGNNEQFF.